This T cell receptor beta chain stems from a study of cytomegalovirus exposure and HLA in healthy donors. Study overall: Within the Caucasian-associated ancestry cluster were under 85% of the roughly 400 genotyped donors. Study-wide findings and caveats: Later work found most CMV-associated TCR beta chains apparently HLA-restricted.

PCR primers comprised 60 Vbeta and 13 Jbeta primers. The repertoire was sequenced with immunoSEQ multiplex PCR; TCRdb's copy has only in-frame clones and lacks some. The table includes approximately 220,000 clones, roughly 79% detected once. Regarding this clone: The antigen remains unidentified.

Trimming stripped 6 bases from V and 5 bases from J, with 7 bases between. This CDR3 comprises 12 residues. Germline V gives CDR1 SGHDN, CDR2 FVKESK. This chain links TRBV14 with TRBJ1-4; D call uncertain. Sequenced: PBMCs. The clonotype was recovered from a male donor in good health and CMV-seronegative. In DNA, the CDR3 is TGTGCCAGCAGTTTACTGAATGAAAAACTGTTTTTT. Amino acids: CASSLLNEKLFF. Supplemented by reference TRBV14 and TRBJ1-4, the full variable domain reads EAGVTQFPSHSVIEKGQTVTLRCDPISGHDNLYWYRRVMGKEIKFLLHFVKESKQDESGMPNNRFLAERTGGTYSTLKVQPAELEDSGVYFCASSLLNEKLFFGSGTQLSVL.